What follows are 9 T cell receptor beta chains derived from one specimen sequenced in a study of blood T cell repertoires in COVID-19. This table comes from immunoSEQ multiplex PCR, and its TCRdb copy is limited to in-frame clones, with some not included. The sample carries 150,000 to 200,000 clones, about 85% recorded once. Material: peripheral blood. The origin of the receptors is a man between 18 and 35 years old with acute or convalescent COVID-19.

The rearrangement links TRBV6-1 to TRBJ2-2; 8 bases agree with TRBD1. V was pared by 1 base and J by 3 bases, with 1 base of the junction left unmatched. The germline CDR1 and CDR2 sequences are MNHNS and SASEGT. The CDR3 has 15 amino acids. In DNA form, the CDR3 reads TGTGCCAGCAGTGAAGGACAGGGGCACACCGGGGAGCTGTTTTTT. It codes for CASSEGQGHTGELFF.

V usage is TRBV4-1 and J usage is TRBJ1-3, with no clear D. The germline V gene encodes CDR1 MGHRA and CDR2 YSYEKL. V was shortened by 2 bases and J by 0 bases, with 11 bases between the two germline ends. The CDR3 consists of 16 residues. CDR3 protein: CASSQPREDSGNTIYF. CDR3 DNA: TGCGCCAGCAGCCAACCGAGGGAAGACTCTGGAAACACCATATATTTT.

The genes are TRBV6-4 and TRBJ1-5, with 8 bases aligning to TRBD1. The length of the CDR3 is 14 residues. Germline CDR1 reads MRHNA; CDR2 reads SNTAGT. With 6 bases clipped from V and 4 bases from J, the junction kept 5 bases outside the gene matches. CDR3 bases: TGTGCCAGCAGCGAACAGGGGGGGAATCAGCCCCAGCATTTT. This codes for CASSEQGGNQPQHF.

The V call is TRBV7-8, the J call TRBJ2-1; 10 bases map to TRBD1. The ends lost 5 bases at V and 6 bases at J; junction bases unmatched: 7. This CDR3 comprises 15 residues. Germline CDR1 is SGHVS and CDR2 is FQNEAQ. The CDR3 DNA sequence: TGTGCCAGCAGCAACCGGGACAGGGGTCCCAATGAGCAGTTCTTC. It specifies CASSNRDRGPNEQFF.

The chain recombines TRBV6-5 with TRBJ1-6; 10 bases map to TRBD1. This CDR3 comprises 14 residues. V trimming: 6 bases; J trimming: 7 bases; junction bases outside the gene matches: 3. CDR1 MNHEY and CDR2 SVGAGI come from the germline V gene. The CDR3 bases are TGTGCCAGCAGGCCGGGACAGGGGAATTCACCCCTCCACTTT. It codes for CASRPGQGNSPLHF.

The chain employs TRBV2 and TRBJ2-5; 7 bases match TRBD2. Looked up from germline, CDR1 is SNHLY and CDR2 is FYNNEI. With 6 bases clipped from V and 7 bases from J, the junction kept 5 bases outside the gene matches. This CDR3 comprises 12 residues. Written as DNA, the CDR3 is TGTGCCAGCAGCCCTGGGAGGGGGACCCAGTACTTC. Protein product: CASSPGRGTQYF.

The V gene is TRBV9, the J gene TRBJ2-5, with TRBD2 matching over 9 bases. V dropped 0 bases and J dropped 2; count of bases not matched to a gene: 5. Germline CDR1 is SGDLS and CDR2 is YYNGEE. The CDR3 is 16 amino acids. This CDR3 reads CASSVGSSGGQETQYF. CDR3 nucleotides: TGTGCCAGCAGCGTAGGGAGTAGCGGGGGTCAAGAGACCCAGTACTTC.

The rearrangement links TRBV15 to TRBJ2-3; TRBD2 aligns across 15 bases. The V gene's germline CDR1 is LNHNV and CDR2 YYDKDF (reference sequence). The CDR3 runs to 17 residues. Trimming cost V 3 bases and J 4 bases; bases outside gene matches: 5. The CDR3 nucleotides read TGTGCCACCAGCAGTATCGGACTAGCGGGGGGGCCAGATACGCAGTATTTT. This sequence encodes CATSSIGLAGGPDTQYF.

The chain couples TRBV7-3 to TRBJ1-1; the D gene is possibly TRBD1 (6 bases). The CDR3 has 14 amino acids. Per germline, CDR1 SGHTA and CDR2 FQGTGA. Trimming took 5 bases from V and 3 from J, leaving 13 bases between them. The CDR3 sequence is CASSPGGRDTEAFF. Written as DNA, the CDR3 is TGTGCCAGCAGCCCGGGGGGGCGGGACACTGAAGCTTTCTTT.